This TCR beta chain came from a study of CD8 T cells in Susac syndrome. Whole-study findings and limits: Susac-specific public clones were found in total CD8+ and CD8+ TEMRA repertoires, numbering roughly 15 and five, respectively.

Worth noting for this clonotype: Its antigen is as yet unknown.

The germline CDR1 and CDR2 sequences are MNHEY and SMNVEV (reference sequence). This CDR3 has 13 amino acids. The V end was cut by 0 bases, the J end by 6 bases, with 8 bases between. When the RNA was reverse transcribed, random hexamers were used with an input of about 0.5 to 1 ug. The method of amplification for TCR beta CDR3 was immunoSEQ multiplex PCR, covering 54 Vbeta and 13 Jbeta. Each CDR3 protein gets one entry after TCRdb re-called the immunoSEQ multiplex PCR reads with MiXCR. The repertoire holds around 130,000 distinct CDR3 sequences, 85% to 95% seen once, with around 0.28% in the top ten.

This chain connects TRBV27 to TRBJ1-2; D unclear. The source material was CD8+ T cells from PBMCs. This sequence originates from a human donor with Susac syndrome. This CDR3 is CASSLSKRDGYTF. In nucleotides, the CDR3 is TGTGCCAGCAGTTTATCCAAGCGTGATGGCTACACCTTC.